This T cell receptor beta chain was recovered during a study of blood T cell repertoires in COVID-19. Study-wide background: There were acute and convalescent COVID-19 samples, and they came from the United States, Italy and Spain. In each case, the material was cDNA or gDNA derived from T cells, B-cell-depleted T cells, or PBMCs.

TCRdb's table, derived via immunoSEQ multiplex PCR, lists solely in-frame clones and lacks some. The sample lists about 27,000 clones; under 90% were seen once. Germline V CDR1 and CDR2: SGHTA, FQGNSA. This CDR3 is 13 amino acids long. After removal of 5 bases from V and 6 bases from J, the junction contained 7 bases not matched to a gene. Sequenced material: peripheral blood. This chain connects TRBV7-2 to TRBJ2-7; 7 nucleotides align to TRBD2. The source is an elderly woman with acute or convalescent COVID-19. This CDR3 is CASSPYRGVEQYF. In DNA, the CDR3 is TGTGCCAGCAGCCCCTACCGGGGGGTCGAGCAGTACTTC. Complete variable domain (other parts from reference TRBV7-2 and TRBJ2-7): GAGVSQSPSNKVTEKGKDVELRCDPISGHTALYWYRQSLGQGLEFLIYFQGNSAPDKSGLPSDRFSAERTGGSVSTLTIQRTQQEDSAVYLCASSPYRGVEQYFGPGTRLTVT.